What follows are 21 T cell receptor beta chains derived from one specimen sequenced in a study of T cells after yellow fever vaccination (dated 2019 in TCRdb). The treatment or condition label, as the study defines it: live attenuated yellow fever vaccine strain. Libraries came from 5' RACE. TCRdb shows the sequencer as Illumina HiSeq 2500. The raw public reads went through TCRdb reprocessing: fastp at Q25, MiXCR clone calling, in-frame beta chains kept. When rows share a CDR3 protein, they turn into one entry using the most common DNA and genes. Here the sample has about 120,000 distinct CDR3 sequences; 8.4% occur a single time. The top ten hold around 25% of the sample. The sample consisted of CD8+ T cells sorted from PBMCs, taken 45 days after the yellow fever booster vaccination. The source is a man aged 30 to 45 who received the YFV17D yellow fever vaccine.

This clonotype showed up many times. This rearrangement joins TRBV28 to TRBJ2-7; 13 bases align to TRBD2. CDR1 and CDR2 (germline): MDHEN, SYDVKM. CDR3 length: 16 residues. V dropped 5 bases and J dropped 3; count of bases not matched to a gene: 7. The DNA for the CDR3 is TGTGCCAGCAGTCCTTTCGGGACTAGCGGGAACTACGAGCAGTACTTC. This encodes CASSPFGTSGNYEQYF.

In this sample, this clonotype turned up many times. The chain links TRBV27 to TRBJ2-1, with D possibly being TRBD1 (6 bases). V was trimmed by 1 base and J by 6 bases, leaving 16 bases between them. Germline assignment: CDR1 MNHEY and CDR2 SMNVEV (reference sequence). This CDR3 is built from 16 residues. CDR3 in amino acids: CASSLWLDQGSNEQFF. The CDR3 DNA reads TGTGCCAGCAGTTTATGGTTAGACCAGGGGTCCAATGAGCAGTTCTTC.

V gene TRBV7-9 combines with J gene TRBJ2-1; 7 nucleotides align to TRBD2. CDR1 and CDR2 from the germline V gene are SEHNR and FQNEAQ (reference sequence). This CDR3 has 14 amino acids. With V trimmed by 7 bases and J by 7 bases, 10 bases remained unmatched. The CDR3 DNA sequence: TGTGCCAGCAACGGACTAGTCGGGTTTAATGAGCAGTTCTTC. Translation: CASNGLVGFNEQFF.

This clonotype was seen ten or more times. The chain combines TRBV28 with TRBJ2-2; the match to TRBD2 covers 8 bases. CDR3 size: 14 residues. V shed 5 bases and J 6 bases; nucleotides not matched to a gene: 5. The germline V gene has CDR1 MDHEN and CDR2 SYDVKM. This chain's CDR3 is CASSSGSSAGELFF. CDR3 bases: TGTGCCAGCAGTAGCGGGAGTAGCGCCGGGGAGCTGTTTTTT. Together with reference TRBV28 and TRBJ2-2, the CDR3 gives the full variable domain: DVKVTQSSRYLVKRTGEKVFLECVQDMDHENMFWYRQDPGLGLRLIYFSYDVKMKEKGDIPEGYSVSREKKERFSLILESASTNQTSMYLCASSSGSSAGELFFGEGSRLTVL.

The chain uses TRBV10-3 and TRBJ2-7; the D gene is possibly TRBD1 (5 bases). The germline V gene has CDR1 ENHRY and CDR2 SYGVKD. The CDR3 runs to 12 residues. V lost 8 bases, J lost 5 bases, and 13 bases lay in between. CDR3 loop: CAIWKGIHEQYF. The DNA for the CDR3 is TGTGCCATCTGGAAGGGGATCCACGAGCAGTACTTC.

The V gene is TRBV15, the J gene TRBJ1-2; D gene uncertain. The CDR3 is 15 residues long. Germline V gives CDR1 LNHNV, CDR2 YYDKDF (reference sequence). The V end was cut by 3 bases, the J end by 3 bases, with 14 bases between. The CDR3 region is CATSSWAPSYYGYTF. The DNA for the CDR3 is TGTGCCACCAGCAGCTGGGCTCCCAGTTACTATGGCTACACCTTC. The whole variable domain, remainder taken from reference TRBV15 and TRBJ1-2, is DAMVIQNPRYQVTQFGKPVTLSCSQTLNHNVMYWYQQKSSQAPKLLFHYYDKDFNNEADTPDNFQSRRPNTSFCFLDIRSPGLGDTAMYLCATSSWAPSYYGYTFGSGTRLTVV.

This clonotype was recorded at least ten times. The rearrangement links TRBV20-1 to TRBJ2-3; D unclear. CDR3 length: 11 residues. Germline loops: CDR1 DFQATT, CDR2 SNEGSKA (reference sequence). V was clipped by 6 bases and J by 8 bases, with 12 bases between them. In nucleotides, the CDR3 is TGCAGTGCGTCCGAGGTTGGTACGCAGTATTTT. Translating it yields CSASEVGTQYF.

This clonotype turned up a few times. The CDR3 DNA reads TGTGCCAGCAGTTTTCTGGGGGACAATGAGCAGTTCTTC. Translating gives CASSFLGDNEQFF. The chain recombines TRBV27 with TRBJ2-1; perhaps D is TRBD1 or TRBD2 (5 bases each). Germline V gives CDR1 MNHEY, CDR2 SMNVEV (reference sequence). This CDR3 has 13 residues. Trimming pared 3 bases from V and 5 bases from J, leaving 8 bases between.

Many counts were recorded for this clonotype. This chain uses TRBV12-3 or TRBV12-4 with TRBJ2-5; D gene ambiguous. This CDR3 spans 13 amino acids. Trimming left V 1 base short and J 5 bases short, with 8 bases between. CDR3 amino acids: CASSLGVSETQYF. In DNA, the CDR3 is TGTGCCAGCAGTTTAGGGGTGAGCGAGACCCAGTACTTC.

The V and J genes are TRBV19 and TRBJ2-1; 7 bases are a match to TRBD2. Germline CDR1 reads LNHDA; CDR2 reads SQIVND (reference sequence). Trimming cost V 3 bases and J 1 base; bases outside gene matches: 3. CDR3 size: 15 residues. CDR3 bases: TGTGCCAGTAGTATTGGTAGCGGGTCCTACAATGAGCAGTTCTTC. Amino acid sequence: CASSIGSGSYNEQFF. The full variable domain, rest sourced from reference TRBV19 and TRBJ2-1, is DGGITQSPKYLFRKEGQNVTLSCEQNLNHDAMYWYRQDPGQGLRLIYYSQIVNDFQKGDIAEGYSVSREKKESFPLTVTSAQKNPTAFYLCASSIGSGSYNEQFFGPGTRLTVL.

About this clonotype itself: One base away lies a much larger clone, so this may be a sequencing read error. The J gene is TRBJ2-7, the V gene TRBV7-2; D gene ambiguous. The CDR3 consists of 12 residues. In germline, CDR1 is SGHTA, CDR2 FQGNSA. V lost 7 bases and J lost 0, with 7 bases in between. The CDR3 DNA sequence: TGTGCCAGCAACATCAGCTCCTACGAGCAGTACTTC. Protein sequence: CASNISSYEQYF.

This clonotype was recorded many times. The chain combines TRBV5-1 with TRBJ2-1, with TRBD2 matching 7 bases. The CDR3 has 13 residues. Looked up from germline, CDR1 is SGHRS and CDR2 is YFSETQ. V was pared by 0 bases and J by 8 bases, with 2 bases of the junction left unmatched. The CDR3 DNA is TGCGCCAGCAGCTTGGGCGGGAGAGATGAGCAGTTCTTC. Translated: CASSLGGRDEQFF.

V is TRBV15 and J is TRBJ2-7; 12 nucleotides match TRBD2. From germline, CDR1 is LNHNV and CDR2 YYDKDF (reference sequence). The CDR3 has 14 residues. Trimming cost V 3 bases and J 4 bases; bases outside gene matches: 1. The CDR3 DNA follows: TGTGCCACCAGCAGGACTAGCGGGAGTTACGAGCAGTACTTC. This translates into CATSRTSGSYEQYF.

The V call is TRBV30, the J call TRBJ2-1; D is unclear. Germline CDR1 reads GTSNPN; CDR2 reads SVGIG (reference sequence). V was clipped by 1 base and J by 15 bases, with 10 bases between them. CDR3 length: 10 amino acids. CDR3 amino acids: CAWSASTPFF. As DNA, the CDR3 is TGTGCCTGGAGTGCCTCGACCCCGTTCTTC.

This clonotype showed up many times. This chain joins TRBV29-1 and TRBJ2-7; no clear D. Germline V gives CDR1 SQVTM, CDR2 ANQGSEA. This CDR3 region has 13 residues. V gave up 4 bases and J gave up 2 bases, with 12 bases separating them. CDR3 in DNA: TGCAGCGTTGTGGATGGAACAGCCTACGAGCAGTACTTC. Encoded protein: CSVVDGTAYEQYF.

This clonotype came up many times. J is TRBJ1-5 and V is TRBV12-3 or TRBV12-4; 7 nucleotides align to TRBD1. V lost 6 bases and J lost 5; bases outside the gene matches: 7. The CDR3 consists of 14 residues. CDR3 residues: CASRSGTDDQPQHF. The CDR3 DNA reads TGTGCCAGCAGGTCCGGGACAGATGATCAGCCCCAGCATTTT.

This chain uses TRBV23-1 with TRBJ2-3, with TRBD2 identical over 12 bases. TRBV23-1 is sorted into the ORF group, with uncertain function. The CDR3 length is 16 residues. The trim removed 0 bases at V and 5 bases at J, leaving 3 bases unmatched. CDR3 coding DNA: TGCGCCAGCAGTCAATCGCCTAGCGGGAGGGAAGATACGCAGTATTTT. Translated, it gives CASSQSPSGREDTQYF.

This clonotype was counted ten times or more. This rearrangement joins TRBV7-9 to TRBJ1-1; D possibly corresponds to TRBD1 (6 bases). This CDR3 is built from 11 residues. V was trimmed by 5 bases and J by 8 bases, leaving 9 bases between them. Per germline, CDR1 SEHNR and CDR2 FQNEAQ (reference sequence). The CDR3 nucleotides read TGTGCCAGCAGCCGAGGACAGGAAGCTTTCTTT. Protein sequence: CASSRGQEAFF.

This clonotype was counted at least ten times. J is TRBJ2-3 and V is TRBV27; TRBD2 matches 10 bases. The CDR3 totals 18 residues. Looked up from germline, CDR1 is MNHEY and CDR2 is SMNVEV (reference sequence). J was trimmed by 0 bases and V by 5 bases; bases with no gene match: 11. The CDR3 reads CASSTGLAEDASTDTQYF. For the CDR3, the DNA is TGTGCCAGCAGTACCGGACTAGCGGAGGACGCTAGCACAGATACGCAGTATTTT.

This clonotype has more than one count but fewer than ten. The V call is TRBV4-3, the J call TRBJ2-1; 8 nucleotides line up with TRBD2. This CDR3 is built from 16 residues. CDR1 is LGHNA and CDR2 is YSLEER in the germline V gene. Trimming removed 2 bases from V and 7 bases from J; junction bases left unmatched: 10. The CDR3 is CASSQIAGTRANEQFF. The DNA for the CDR3 is TGCGCCAGCAGCCAAATCGCCGGGACTAGAGCTAATGAGCAGTTCTTC.

The DNA of the CDR3 is TGTGCCAGCAGCTTAGAAGGCACCGAGCAGTTCTTC. Residues: CASSLEGTEQFF. The chain has TRBV7-9 and TRBJ2-1; D is unresolved. The CDR3 length is 12 residues. CDR1 is SEHNR and CDR2 is FQNEAQ in the germline V gene (reference sequence). V was pared by 1 base and J by 10 bases, with 8 bases between.